Included here is one T cell receptor beta chain sequence, with context. What it binds is unknown. Germline lookup yields CDR1 KGHDR and CDR2 SFDVKD. The CDR3 runs to 14 residues. Trimming pared 3 bases from V and 11 bases from J, leaving 18 bases between. Genomic DNA, the template, was used for profiling of the TCR beta VDJ and CDR3. MiXCR, run by TCRdb on the reads, gives a single entry per CDR3 protein. Of 200,000 to 250,000 distinct CDR3 sequences listed, around 45% are singletons. Patients chosen for sequencing had shown CD8+CD57+ cell expansion by flow cytometry. Every patient presented with severe acquired aplastic anemia. Patients had undergone no therapy by the time their blood was sampled. The data were taken from a study of CD8+CD57+ T cells in acquired aplastic anemia. At the level of the study: Sorted CD4+ and CD8+ cells gave a mean 3.2 ug DNA, range roughly 0.19 to 30 ug. Study conclusions and caveats: Approximately 27 CD8+ CDR3 sequences occurred in both the patients and the controls.

This clonotype was obtained from a human donor with aplastic anemia. Specimen: sorted CD4+, CD8+, or CD8+CD57+ T cells (not recorded which) from PBMCs. The J gene is TRBJ2-5, the V gene TRBV24-1, with no clear D. CDR3 residues: CATSDPRTYNEQYF. CDR3 coding DNA: TGTGCCACCAGTGATCCCAGGACCTACAATGAGCAGTACTTC.